This T cell receptor beta chain was sequenced during a study of OX40 agonist ivuxolimab in advanced cancers. Study as a whole: At 82.7% male, the cohort had a mean age of 60 years, ranging from roughly 20 to 80. General study findings and limits: Certain nonresponders additionally had low normalized T-cell clonal expansion. The investigators did not determine what antigen specificity the expanded peripheral T cells had. Fewer expanded clones were found on average in CD4+ than in CD8+ T cells.

Concerning this clone itself: Its antigen is still unknown.

There are 15 residues in the CDR3. Sequencing was performed with immunoSEQ multiplex PCR; in TCRdb, only in-frame clones are kept and a portion is missing. Here the sample spans 45,000 to 50,000 clones, roughly 87% being singletons. This sequence was found in an adult with an advanced solid tumor such as melanoma, head and neck, liver or kidney cancer. The sequencing used CD4+ or CD8+ T cells sorted from blood, collected in a trial of the OX40 agonist ivuxolimab. This rearrangement joins TRBV21-1 to TRBJ2-1. TRBV21-1 is shown as a pseudogene. In DNA, the CDR3 is TGTGCCAGCAGCAAAGAGTTGAATTGGGGCAATGAGCAGTTCTTC. Translating gives CASSKELNWGNEQFF.